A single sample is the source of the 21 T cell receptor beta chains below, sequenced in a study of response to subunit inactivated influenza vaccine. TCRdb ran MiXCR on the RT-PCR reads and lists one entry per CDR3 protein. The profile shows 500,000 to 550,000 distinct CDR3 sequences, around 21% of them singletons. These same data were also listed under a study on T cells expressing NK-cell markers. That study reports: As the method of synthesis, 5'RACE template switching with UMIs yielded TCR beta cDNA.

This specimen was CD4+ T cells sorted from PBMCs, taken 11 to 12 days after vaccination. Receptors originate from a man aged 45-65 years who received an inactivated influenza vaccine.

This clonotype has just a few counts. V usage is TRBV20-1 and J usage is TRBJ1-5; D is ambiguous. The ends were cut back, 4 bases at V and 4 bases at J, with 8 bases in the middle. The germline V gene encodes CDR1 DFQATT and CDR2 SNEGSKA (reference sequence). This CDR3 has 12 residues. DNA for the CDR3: TGCAGTGCTATCGACGGTAATCAGCCCCAGCATTTT. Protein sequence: CSAIDGNQPQHF.

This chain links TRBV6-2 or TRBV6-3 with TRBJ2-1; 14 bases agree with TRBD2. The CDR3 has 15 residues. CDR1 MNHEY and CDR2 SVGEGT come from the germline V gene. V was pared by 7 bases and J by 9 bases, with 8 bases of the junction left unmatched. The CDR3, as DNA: TGTGCCAGCAAACCGGGACTAGCGGGAGTTGGTGAGCAGTTCTTC. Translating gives CASKPGLAGVGEQFF.

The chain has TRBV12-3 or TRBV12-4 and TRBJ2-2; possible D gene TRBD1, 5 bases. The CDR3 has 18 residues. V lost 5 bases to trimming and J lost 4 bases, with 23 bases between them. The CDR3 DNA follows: TGTGCCAGCAGTCCAGGGTCTCACTTAACCCCGAGCACCGGGGAGCTGTTTTTT. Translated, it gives CASSPGSHLTPSTGELFF.

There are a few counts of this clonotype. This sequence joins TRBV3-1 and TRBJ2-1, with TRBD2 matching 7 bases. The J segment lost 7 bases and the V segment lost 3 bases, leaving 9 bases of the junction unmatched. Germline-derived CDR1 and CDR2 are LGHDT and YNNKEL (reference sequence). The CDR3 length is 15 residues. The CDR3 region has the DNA TGTGCCAGCAGCCATTGGACTAGAGCTGAAAATGAGCAGTTCTTC. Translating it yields CASSHWTRAENEQFF.

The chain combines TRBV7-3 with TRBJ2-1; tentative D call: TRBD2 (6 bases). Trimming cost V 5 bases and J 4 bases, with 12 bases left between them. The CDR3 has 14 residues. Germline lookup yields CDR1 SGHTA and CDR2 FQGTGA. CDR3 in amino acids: CASSPGGIYNEQFF. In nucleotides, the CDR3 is TGTGCCAGCAGCCCTGGCGGGATATACAATGAGCAGTTCTTC.

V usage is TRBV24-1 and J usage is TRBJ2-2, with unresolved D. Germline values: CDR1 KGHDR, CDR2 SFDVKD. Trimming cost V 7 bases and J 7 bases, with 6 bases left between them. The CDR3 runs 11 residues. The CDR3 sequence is CATSWGGELFF. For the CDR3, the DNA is TGTGCCACCAGCTGGGGCGGGGAGCTGTTTTTT.

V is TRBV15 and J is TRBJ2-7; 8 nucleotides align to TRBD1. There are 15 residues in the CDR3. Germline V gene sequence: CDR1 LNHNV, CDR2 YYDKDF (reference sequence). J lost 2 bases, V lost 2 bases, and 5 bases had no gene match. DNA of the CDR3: TGTGCCACCAGCAGACCCGGACAGGGTGCCTACGAGCAGTACTTC. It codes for CATSRPGQGAYEQYF.

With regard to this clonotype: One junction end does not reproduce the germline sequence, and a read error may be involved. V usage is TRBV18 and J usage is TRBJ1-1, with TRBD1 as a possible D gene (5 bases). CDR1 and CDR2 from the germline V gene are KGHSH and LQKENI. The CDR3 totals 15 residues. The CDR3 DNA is TGTGCCAGCTCACCACCAGGTCAGGGCGGCACTGAAGCTTGCTTT. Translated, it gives CASSPPGQGGTEACF.

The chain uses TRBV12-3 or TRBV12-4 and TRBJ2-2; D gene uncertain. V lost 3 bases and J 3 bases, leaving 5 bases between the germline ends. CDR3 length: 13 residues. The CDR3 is CASSFMDTGELFF. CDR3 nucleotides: TGTGCCAGCAGTTTTATGGACACCGGGGAGCTGTTTTTT.

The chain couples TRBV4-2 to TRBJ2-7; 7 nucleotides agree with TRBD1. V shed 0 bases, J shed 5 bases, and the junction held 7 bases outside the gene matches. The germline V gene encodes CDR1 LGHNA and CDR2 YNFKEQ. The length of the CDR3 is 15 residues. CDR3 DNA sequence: TGTGCCAGCAGCCAAGACGGTAGGGGGCGCGACGAGCAGTACTTC. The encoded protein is CASSQDGRGRDEQYF.

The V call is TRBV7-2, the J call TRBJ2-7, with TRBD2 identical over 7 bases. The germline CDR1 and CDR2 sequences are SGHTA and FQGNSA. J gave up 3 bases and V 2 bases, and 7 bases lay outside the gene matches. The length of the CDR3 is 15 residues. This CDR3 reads CASSLSTSANYEQYF. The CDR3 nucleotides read TGTGCCAGCAGCTTAAGTACTAGCGCGAACTACGAGCAGTACTTC.

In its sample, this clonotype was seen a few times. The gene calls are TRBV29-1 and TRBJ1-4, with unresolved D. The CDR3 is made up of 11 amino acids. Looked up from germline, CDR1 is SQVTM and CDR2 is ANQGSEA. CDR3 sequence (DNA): TGCAGGGCCGGGCAAAATGAAAAACTGTTTTTT. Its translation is CRAGQNEKLFF.

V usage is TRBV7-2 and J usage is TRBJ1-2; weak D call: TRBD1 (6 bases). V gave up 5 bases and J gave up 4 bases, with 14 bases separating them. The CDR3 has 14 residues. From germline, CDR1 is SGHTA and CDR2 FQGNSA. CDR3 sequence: CASSLGGGAYGYTF. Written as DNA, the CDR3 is TGTGCCAGCAGCCTCGGGGGCGGGGCCTATGGCTACACCTTC.

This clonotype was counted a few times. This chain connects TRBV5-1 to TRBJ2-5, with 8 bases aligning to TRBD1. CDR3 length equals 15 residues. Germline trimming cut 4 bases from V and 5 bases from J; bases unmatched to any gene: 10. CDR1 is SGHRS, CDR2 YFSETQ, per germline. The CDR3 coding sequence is TGCGCCAGCAGCCTTACCGACAGGGGTGGTGAGACCCAGTACTTC. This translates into CASSLTDRGGETQYF.

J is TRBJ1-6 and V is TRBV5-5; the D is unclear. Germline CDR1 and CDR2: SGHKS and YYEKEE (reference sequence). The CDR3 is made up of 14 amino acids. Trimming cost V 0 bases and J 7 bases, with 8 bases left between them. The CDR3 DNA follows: TGTGCCAGCAGCTTGGTCGGCGAGAATTCACCCCTCCACTTT. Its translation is CASSLVGENSPLHF. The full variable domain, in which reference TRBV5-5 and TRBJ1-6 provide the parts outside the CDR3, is DAGVTQSPTHLIKTRGQQVTLRCSPISGHKSVSWYQQVLGQGPQFIFQYYEKEERGRGNFPDRFSARQFPNYSSELNVNALLLGDSALYLCASSLVGENSPLHFGNGTRLTVT.

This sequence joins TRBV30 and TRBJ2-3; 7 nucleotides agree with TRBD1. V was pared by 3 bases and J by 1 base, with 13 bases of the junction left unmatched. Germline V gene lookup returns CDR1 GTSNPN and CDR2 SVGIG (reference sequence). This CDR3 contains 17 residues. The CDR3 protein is CAWSSRIRQGGTDTQYF. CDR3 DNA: TGTGCCTGGAGCTCCCGCATTAGACAGGGAGGCACAGATACGCAGTATTTT.

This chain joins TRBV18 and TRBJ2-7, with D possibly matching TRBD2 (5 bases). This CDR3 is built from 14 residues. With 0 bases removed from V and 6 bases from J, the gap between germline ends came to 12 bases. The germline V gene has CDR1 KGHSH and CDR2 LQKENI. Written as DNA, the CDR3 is TGTGCCAGCTCACCACCGGCTCTAGCAGGCGAGCAGTACTTC. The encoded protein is CASSPPALAGEQYF.

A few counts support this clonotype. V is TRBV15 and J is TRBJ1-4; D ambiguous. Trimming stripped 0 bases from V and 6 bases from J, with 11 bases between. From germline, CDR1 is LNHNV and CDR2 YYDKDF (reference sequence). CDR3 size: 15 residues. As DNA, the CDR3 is TGTGCCACCAGCAGAGACTCCTGGTGGGATGAAAAACTGTTTTTT. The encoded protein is CATSRDSWWDEKLFF.

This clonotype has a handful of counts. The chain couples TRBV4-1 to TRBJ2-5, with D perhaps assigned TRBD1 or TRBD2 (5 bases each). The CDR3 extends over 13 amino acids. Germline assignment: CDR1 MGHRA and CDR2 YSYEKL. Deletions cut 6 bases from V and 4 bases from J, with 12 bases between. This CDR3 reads CASSRPGTETQYF. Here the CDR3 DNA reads TGCGCCAGCAGTCGTCCCGGGACAGAGACCCAGTACTTC.

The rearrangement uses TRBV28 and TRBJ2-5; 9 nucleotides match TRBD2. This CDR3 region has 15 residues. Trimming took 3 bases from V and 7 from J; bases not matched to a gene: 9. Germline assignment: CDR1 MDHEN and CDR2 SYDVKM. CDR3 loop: CASSFSAGGPVTQYF. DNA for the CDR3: TGTGCCAGCAGTTTCTCTGCGGGAGGGCCAGTGACCCAGTACTTC.

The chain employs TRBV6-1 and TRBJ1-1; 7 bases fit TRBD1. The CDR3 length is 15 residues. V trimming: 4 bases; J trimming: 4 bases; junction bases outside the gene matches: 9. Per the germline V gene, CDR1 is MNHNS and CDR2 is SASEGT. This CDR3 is CASSASRQGTTEAFF. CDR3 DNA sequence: TGTGCCAGCAGTGCGTCCCGACAGGGTACCACTGAAGCTTTCTTT.